The clone carrying this TCR beta chain was detected once. CDR1 SGHRS and CDR2 YFSETQ come from the germline V gene. CDR3 length: 14 residues. V was clipped by 1 base and J by 4 bases, with 9 bases between them. These data originate in a study of blood T cell repertoires in COVID-19. Looking at the study overall: The analysed material was cDNA or gDNA that came from T cells, B-cell-depleted T cells, or PBMCs.

Seattle's enrolled individuals joined amid active infection and were then monitored longitudinally. The assay was immunoSEQ multiplex PCR, and TCRdb's table has in-frame clones only and misses some. This sample has fewer than 350,000 clones, with 90% found just once. Sequenced: peripheral blood. This clonotype was obtained from a woman aged 30 to 39 with COVID-19, enrolled during active disease. J is TRBJ2-1 and V is TRBV5-1; possibly TRBD2 for D (5 bases). The CDR3 protein is CASSLWRVYNEQFF. The CDR3 DNA sequence: TGCGCCAGCAGCTTGTGGCGGGTTTACAATGAGCAGTTCTTC.